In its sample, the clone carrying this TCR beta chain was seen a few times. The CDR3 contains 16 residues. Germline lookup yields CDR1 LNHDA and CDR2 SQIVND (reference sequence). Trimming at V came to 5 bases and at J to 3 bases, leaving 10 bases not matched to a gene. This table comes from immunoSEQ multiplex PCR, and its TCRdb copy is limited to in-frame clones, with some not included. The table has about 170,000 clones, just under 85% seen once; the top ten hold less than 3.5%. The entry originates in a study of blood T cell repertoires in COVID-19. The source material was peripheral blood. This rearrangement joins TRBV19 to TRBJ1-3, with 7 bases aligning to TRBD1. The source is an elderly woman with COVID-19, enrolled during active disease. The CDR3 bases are TGTGCCAGTAGTGGCTCGGAGGCAGGGGGTGGAAACACCATATATTTT. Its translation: CASSGSEAGGGNTIYF. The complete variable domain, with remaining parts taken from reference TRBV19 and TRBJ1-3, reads DGGITQSPKYLFRKEGQNVTLSCEQNLNHDAMYWYRQDPGQGLRLIYYSQIVNDFQKGDIAEGYSVSREKKESFPLTVTSAQKNPTAFYLCASSGSEAGGGNTIYFGEGSWLTVV.